This TCR beta chain was retrieved from a study of T cell repertoires in cytomegalovirus infection. V lost 0 bases to trimming and J lost 3 bases, with 14 bases between them. CDR1 and CDR2 (germline): LGHNA, YNFKEQ. The CDR3 runs to 17 residues. TCRdb ran MiXCR on the reads and lists one entry per CDR3 protein. Of approximately 500,000 distinct CDR3 sequences listed, approximately 15% are singletons. This receptor was taken from a human donor in good health (CMV status not recorded). Some clones in this sample may be carry-over from other donors' samples. What was sequenced was CD8+ T cells from PBMCs. This chain connects TRBV4-2 to TRBJ2-2; D call uncertain. The CDR3 sequence: CASSQDPAGLDTGELFF. DNA for the CDR3: TGTGCCAGCAGCCAAGATCCCGCAGGCTTGGACACCGGGGAGCTGTTTTTT.